The rows below give T cell receptor beta chains drawn from one sample of a study of blood T cell repertoires in COVID-19. The data were produced by immunoSEQ multiplex PCR, yet TCRdb's version contains in-frame clones alone and is incomplete. The sample gives 80,000 or so clones, approximately 89% of which show up once; less than 2.5% is in the top ten. The sequenced sample was peripheral blood. These receptors all stem from a man in his fifties with acute or convalescent COVID-19. Both conserved end residues are part of each CDR3. A D gene is named only where the DNA matches it firmly. Part of the rows lack a size; the others show once, few, many or a class for expanded clones.

14 | TRBJ1-4 | TRBD1 | TRBV2 | . | CASGRTGSDEKLFF | TGTGCCAGCGGGAGGACAGGGTCGGATGAAAAACTGTTTTTT
15 | TRBJ1-1 | . | TRBV5-1 | . | CASSISIRDNTEAFF | TGCGCCAGCAGTATTAGTATACGGGATAACACTGAAGCTTTCTTT
13 | TRBJ2-7 | TRBD1 | TRBV10-3 | . | CAISPGGSYEQYF | TGTGCCATCAGCCCAGGGGGTTCCTACGAGCAGTACTTC
15 | TRBJ1-5 | . | TRBV10-3 | . | CAISESGESNQPQHF | TGTGCCATCAGTGAATCCGGGGAGAGCAATCAGCCCCAGCATTTT
13 | TRBJ1-1 | . | TRBV7-9 | . | CASSREGRGKAFF | TGTGCCAGCAGTCGTGAGGGCAGGGGAAAAGCTTTCTTT
18 | TRBJ2-3 | . | TRBV15 | . | CATSRLLGGDSRTDTQYF | TGTGCCACCAGCAGACTCCTAGGGGGGGACTCACGCACAGATACGCAGTATTTT
14 | TRBJ2-7 | . | TRBV28 | . | CASSLGQLRYEQYF | TGTGCCAGCAGTTTAGGACAGTTACGATACGAGCAGTACTTC
13 | TRBJ1-2 | TRBD1 | TRBV5-6 | once | CASKLQGNYGYTF | TGTGCCAGCAAGCTACAGGGGAACTATGGCTACACCTTC
15 | TRBJ1-5 | . | TRBV7-8 | . | CASSPGAGPRQPQHF | TGTGCCAGCAGCCCAGGGGCTGGACCCAGGCAGCCCCAGCATTTT
15 | TRBJ2-6 | . | TRBV4-2 | medium-sized | CASSQGRAGANVLTF | TGTGCCAGCAGCCAAGGACGGGCTGGGGCCAACGTCCTGACTTTC
15 | TRBJ1-6 | . | TRBV28 | . | CASSLGRAENSPLHF | TGTGCCAGCAGTTTAGGGAGGGCGGAGAATTCACCCCTCCACTTT
14 | TRBJ1-2 | TRBD1 | TRBV5-6 | . | CASSSNRGLDGYTF | TGTGCCAGCAGCTCAAACAGGGGTTTAGACGGCTACACCTTC
18 | TRBJ2-1 | TRBD2 | TRBV6-2/TRBV6-3 | few | CASSYMGLAPGPYNEQFF | TGTGCCAGCAGTTACATGGGACTAGCCCCAGGCCCCTACAATGAGCAGTTCTTC
15 | TRBJ2-5 | TRBD1 | TRBV10-3 | . | CAISFSDRGQETQYF | TGTGCCATCAGCTTCTCCGACAGGGGGCAAGAGACCCAGTACTTC
13 | TRBJ1-4 | . | TRBV4-2 | . | CASRTLLDEKLFF | TGTGCCAGCCGGACTCTCTTGGACGAAAAACTGTTTTTT
19 | TRBJ2-7 | TRBD2 | TRBV13 | . | CASSLGPSGTSGRPYEQYF | TGTGCCAGCAGCTTAGGGCCTTCCGGGACTAGCGGGAGACCCTACGAGCAGTACTTC
15 | TRBJ2-1 | . | TRBV19 | . | CASSTGRRAYNEQFF | TGTGCCAGTAGTACCGGTCGGAGGGCCTACAATGAGCAGTTCTTC
14 | TRBJ1-2 | . | TRBV9 | . | CASSYTGTNYGYTF | TGTGCCAGCAGCTATACAGGGACTAACTATGGCTACACCTTC
17 | TRBJ2-7 | . | TRBV27 | . | CASSLFSGTGDSYEQYF | TGTGCCAGCAGTTTGTTCTCCGGGACGGGGGACTCCTACGAGCAGTACTTC
15 | TRBJ2-7 | TRBD1 | TRBV9 | . | CASSVSGTEIYEQYF | TGTGCCAGCAGCGTATCCGGGACAGAGATCTACGAGCAGTACTTC
16 | TRBJ1-5 | . | TRBV5-5 | once | CASSLGLSRVDQPQHF | TGTGCCAGCAGCTTGGGATTGAGCAGGGTAGATCAGCCCCAGCATTTT
16 | TRBJ2-3 | TRBD1 | TRBV5-6 | once | CASSTGTGLGIDTQYF | TGTGCCAGTTCCACCGGGACAGGCCTCGGGATAGATACGCAGTATTTT
15 | TRBJ1-6 | TRBD1 | TRBV9 | once | CASSVAAGGDSPLHF | TGTGCCAGCAGCGTAGCAGCAGGGGGCGATTCACCCCTCCACTTT
13 | TRBJ1-4 | . | TRBV20-1 | . | CSASSTNNEKLFF | TGCAGTGCTAGTAGTACTAATAATGAAAAACTGTTTTTT
14 | TRBJ1-4 | . | TRBV19 | once | CATTPGHGIEKLFF | TGTGCCACCACCCCGGGACACGGAATTGAAAAACTGTTTTTT
15 | TRBJ2-1 | TRBD2 | TRBV5-4 | once | CASSLSREGPQEQFF | TGTGCCAGCAGCCTGTCGAGGGAGGGCCCTCAAGAGCAGTTCTTC
12 | TRBJ1-1 | . | TRBV7-9 | . | CASSPGQPGAFF | TGTGCCAGCAGCCCAGGACAGCCAGGAGCTTTCTTT
16 | TRBJ2-3 | TRBD1 | TRBV25-1 | few | CASSARTGDGEDTQYF | TGTGCCAGCAGTGCCCGGACAGGGGACGGGGAAGATACGCAGTATTTT
16 | TRBJ2-3 | . | TRBV9 | . | CASSVRGGGYTDTQYF | TGTGCCAGCAGCGTGCGAGGGGGGGGATACACAGATACGCAGTATTTT
14 | TRBJ1-1 | . | TRBV30 | . | CAWSGGGVNTEAFF | TGTGCCTGGAGTGGGGGAGGAGTTAACACTGAAGCTTTCTTT
12 | TRBJ2-3 | . | TRBV7-9 | . | CASSSQGSSQYF | TGTGCCAGCAGCTCTCAGGGATCCTCGCAGTATTTT
12 | TRBJ2-1 | . | TRBV3-1/TRBV3-2 | . | CASSQGGLWLFF | TGTGCCAGCAGCCAAGGGGGCCTATGGCTGTTCTTC
14 | TRBJ1-2 | TRBD1 | TRBV3-1/TRBV3-2 | . | CASSARQGQGGYTF | TGTGCCAGCAGCGCCCGACAGGGGCAAGGCGGCTACACCTTC
16 | TRBJ2-5 | TRBD1 | TRBV5-1 | once | CASSLAQGNFKETQYF | TGCGCCAGCAGCTTGGCACAGGGGAACTTCAAAGAGACCCAGTACTTC
16 | TRBJ2-5 | . | TRBV20-1 | . | CSASISGVGAWETQYF | TGCAGTGCTAGTATAAGTGGGGTGGGGGCATGGGAGACCCAGTACTTC
14 | TRBJ2-1 | . | TRBV24-1 | . | CATSDSGVKNEQFF | TGTGCCACCAGTGATTCAGGGGTCAAGAATGAGCAGTTCTTC
12 | TRBJ2-5 | . | TRBV28 | . | CASSLSPETQYF | TGTGCCAGCAGTTTATCCCCGGAGACCCAGTACTTC
16 | TRBJ1-6 | TRBD1 | TRBV4-1 | . | CASSHHRQGQKAPLHF | TGCGCCAGCAGCCACCATAGACAGGGCCAAAAGGCACCCCTCCACTTT
15 | TRBJ2-1 | TRBD2 | TRBV27 | . | CASSLFLADYNEQFF | TGTGCCAGCAGTTTATTTCTAGCGGATTACAATGAGCAGTTCTTC
16 | TRBJ1-5 | . | TRBV5-5 | . | CASSLGPGRDNQPQHF | TGTGCCAGCAGCTTGGGGCCGGGCAGGGACAATCAGCCCCAGCATTTT
15 | TRBJ1-1 | TRBD1 | TRBV5-6 | . | CASSYRTGGDTEAFF | TGTGCCAGCAGCTACCGGACAGGGGGGGACACTGAAGCTTTCTTT
14 | TRBJ2-5 | . | TRBV5-1 | . | CASSLDSTQETQYF | TGCGCCAGCAGCTTGGACAGTACACAAGAGACCCAGTACTTC
15 | TRBJ2-1 | . | TRBV5-4 | . | CASSPISGSYNEQFF | TGTGCCAGCAGCCCAATCTCGGGGTCCTACAATGAGCAGTTCTTC
14 | TRBJ1-1 | . | TRBV7-9 | few | CASSSHRVGTEAFF | TGTGCCAGCAGCTCCCACAGGGTGGGCACTGAAGCTTTCTTT
14 | TRBJ1-1 | TRBD1 | TRBV9 | . | CASSPQLGQVEAFF | TGTGCCAGCAGCCCCCAACTCGGACAGGTTGAAGCTTTCTTT
15 | TRBJ1-1 | TRBD1 | TRBV19 | once | CASSMTPGQGTEAFF | TGTGCCAGTAGTATGACTCCGGGACAGGGGACTGAAGCTTTCTTT
13 | TRBJ1-2 | . | TRBV5-1 | . | CASSLASGYGYTF | TGCGCCAGCAGCCTAGCCTCGGGCTATGGCTACACCTTC
15 | TRBJ2-2 | . | TRBV19 | once | CASSIGTFPGGELFF | TGTGCCAGTAGTATAGGGACATTCCCCGGCGGGGAGCTGTTTTTT
14 | TRBJ2-2 | . | TRBV19 | . | CASSIGSNTGELFF | TGTGCCAGTAGTATCGGTTCGAACACCGGGGAGCTGTTTTTT
14 | TRBJ1-2 | . | TRBV5-5 | . | CASSSNTANYGYTF | TGTGCCAGCAGCTCAAACACCGCCAACTATGGCTACACCTTC
16 | TRBJ1-2 | . | TRBV28 | . | CASSSLAGEAGYGYTF | TGTGCCAGCAGCAGCCTCGCCGGGGAGGCTGGTTATGGCTACACCTTC
15 | TRBJ2-2 | TRBD2 | TRBV4-2 | once | CASSQGTSDTGELFF | TGTGCCAGCAGCCAAGGGACTAGCGACACCGGGGAGCTGTTTTTT
15 | TRBJ2-3 | . | TRBV5-1 | . | CASSLTGHSTDTQYF | TGCGCCAGCAGCTTGACAGGCCATAGCACAGATACGCAGTATTTT
13 | TRBJ2-1 | . | TRBV29-1 | . | CSVGRSSVSPVLF | TGCAGCGTTGGTAGGTCTAGCGTATCCCCCGTTCTCTTC
14 | TRBJ1-1 | . | TRBV29-1 | . | CSAIKNRADTEAFF | TGCAGCGCGATCAAGAACAGGGCTGACACTGAAGCTTTCTTT
17 | TRBJ2-7 | TRBD1 | TRBV11-2 | few | CASSSIRGTGSSYEQYF | TGTGCCAGCAGCTCCATTAGGGGGACAGGGTCCTCCTACGAGCAGTACTTC
13 | TRBJ2-5 | . | TRBV25-1 | . | CASSDRGKETQYF | TGTGCCAGCAGTGACAGGGGAAAAGAGACCCAGTACTTC
14 | TRBJ1-1 | . | TRBV5-1 | . | CASSLLQGNTEAFF | TGCGCCAGCAGCTTATTACAGGGAAACACTGAAGCTTTCTTT
17 | TRBJ2-1 | TRBD2 | TRBV3-1/TRBV3-2 | . | CASSQDYGAGGPNEQFF | TGTGCCAGCAGCCAAGACTATGGAGCGGGAGGGCCCAATGAGCAGTTCTTC